This TCR beta chain was documented in a study of CD8 T cells in ankylosing spondylitis (dated by TCRdb to between 2016 and 2019). The study in broad terms: T cell receptor beta repertoires were profiled in healthy donors and ankylosing spondylitis patients so that disease-linked TCR variants could be found. The whole study cohort included about a hundred healthy donors and around 25 ankylosing spondylitis patients. Peripheral blood samples were taken, and synovial fluid was additionally collected from ankylosing spondylitis patients.

Study-level results and caveats: A TCR beta motif made up of several highly homologous amino acid variants appeared to be characteristic of blood from ankylosing spondylitis patients. Some motif variants had previously been reported in the synovial fluid and blood of reactive arthritis patients, which suggests shared mechanisms of disease initiation. The disease-linked clones showed a CD8+ phenotype and occurred at relatively low frequencies in peripheral blood. Significant enrichment of the disease-linked clones was reported in matched synovial fluid samples from ankylosing spondylitis patients.

As regards this clonotype: The target of this receptor is not known. Per-base quality was not reported, and no clone a single base away is much larger than it.

The sample was run on an Illumina HiSeq 2500. Quantitative 5'-RACE with molecular barcodes was the method used to prepare the TCR beta libraries. The source study handled its data this way. To identify disease-linked TCR variants, a new computational method was used, one built on a probabilistic model of VDJ rearrangement. TCRdb reprocessed the public reads (quality trimming at Q25 with fastp, clone calling with MiXCR) and kept in-frame beta chains. One record per CDR3 amino acid sequence lists the most common genes and DNA. These V and J calls originate from TCRdb's pipeline instead of the authors' own analysis. The sample data list 250,000 to 350,000 distinct CDR3 sequences, and roughly 8% of these were observed just once. Jointly, the top ten make up approximately 15% of the sample. This TCR derives from a male donor with ankylosing spondylitis. The sequenced sample was blood, either unsorted or a sorted T cell fraction (not recorded which).

The nucleotide sequence is given as TGTGCCAGCTCACGGGGGGAGAGCTCTGGGGCCAACGTCCTGACTTTC. Its product reads: CASSRGESSGANVLTF. The chain is made from TRBV18 and TRBJ2-6; the D region possibly corresponds to TRBD2 (6 bases align). V sheds 4 bases and J sheds 0 bases, leaving 10 bases between their ends. The germline V gene gives CDR1 as KGHSH and CDR2 as LQKENI. The CDR3 runs 16 residues from the cysteine to the phenylalanine. The read is trimmed to its CDR3 DNA, 48 bases read in frame from base 1.